The clone carrying this T cell receptor (beta chain) has more than one count but fewer than ten. Antigen specificity is unknown. 13 Jbeta primers and 60 Vbeta primers were used for the PCR. Libraries were prepared by immunoSEQ multiplex PCR; TCRdb keeps only in-frame clonotypes and omits some of them. The sample holds 160,000 or so clones; under 85% are singletons and the top ten take roughly 1.5%. This record belongs to a study of cytomegalovirus exposure and HLA in healthy donors. V was clipped by 7 bases and J by 4 bases; unmatched bases: 3. Germline V gene data show CDR1 as WSHSY and CDR2 as SAAADI. CDR3 length equals 12 residues. Overall study findings and caveats: Beyond CMV serostatus, there was no information to go on about immune exposure.

The sequencing sample was made of PBMCs. The clonotype was recovered from a woman in her twenties or thirties in good health and CMV-seronegative. The rearrangement links TRBV10-2 to TRBJ1-2, with TRBD1 identical over 7 bases. CDR3 sequence (DNA): TGCGCCAGCATGACAGGGAGCTATGGCTACACCTTC. Translating gives CASMTGSYGYTF.